Listed here are 28 T cell receptor beta chains from one sample, sequenced in a study of T cells after yellow fever vaccination. MiXCR, applied by TCRdb to the 5' RACE reads, yields one record per CDR3 protein. Found here are fewer than 450,000 distinct CDR3 sequences, roughly 4% of them singletons; the top ten hold less than 25%. The sample consisted of PBMCs, taken 5 days after the yellow fever booster vaccination. These receptors were taken from a man aged 18 to 30 who received the YFV17D yellow fever vaccine.

The V and J genes are TRBV6-5 and TRBJ1-1; D is perhaps TRBD1 (5 bases). The CDR3 is 15 amino acids. The germline V and J ends were trimmed by 5 bases and 0 bases, with 13 bases remaining between them. In germline, CDR1 is MNHEY, CDR2 SVGAGI. The CDR3 protein is CASSKTGGMNTEAFF. CDR3 in DNA: TGTGCCAGCAGTAAAACGGGGGGAATGAACACTGAAGCTTTCTTT.

In regard to this clonotype: One end of the junction varies from germline; a read error may be responsible. This chain uses TRBV6-5 with TRBJ2-7, with D uncertain. This CDR3 spans 13 amino acids. Germline V gene data show CDR1 as MNHEY and CDR2 as SVGAGI. As DNA, the CDR3 is TGTGCCAGCAGTCCGGGTCCCTCCGACGAGCAGTACTTC. It translates to CASSPGPSDEQYF.

The rearrangement uses TRBV4-3 and TRBJ2-7; D might be TRBD1 (5 bases). Germline V gives CDR1 LGHNA, CDR2 YSLEER. The ends were cut back, 5 bases at V and 2 bases at J, with 13 bases in the middle. This CDR3 is built from 14 residues. CDR3 residues: CASSIGAGTYEQYF. For the CDR3, the DNA is TGCGCCAGCAGCATAGGGGCCGGAACCTACGAGCAGTACTTC.

This chain links TRBV7-9 with TRBJ1-3; D ambiguous. Germline V CDR1 and CDR2: SEHNR, FQNEAQ (reference sequence). The V end lost 1 base, the J end lost 3 bases, and 7 bases lay between the germline ends. CDR3 length: 14 amino acids. The DNA for the CDR3 is TGTGCCAGCAGCTTAGGTCCGGTTGGAAACACCATATATTTT. Translation gives CASSLGPVGNTIYF.

This chain connects TRBV4-1 to TRBJ1-5; the match to TRBD1 covers 10 bases. Germline V gene data show CDR1 as MGHRA and CDR2 as YSYEKL. V was clipped by 0 bases and J by 5 bases; unmatched bases: 7. This CDR3 region has 17 residues. Here the CDR3 DNA reads TGCGCCAGCAGCCAAGACCCAACCGGGACAGGGGATCAGCCCCAGCATTTT. Its protein is CASSQDPTGTGDQPQHF.

The chain carries TRBV6-2 or TRBV6-3 and TRBJ1-6, with TRBD1 as a possible D gene (6 bases). The CDR3 covers 16 residues. The germline V and J ends were trimmed by 5 bases and 4 bases, with 15 bases remaining between them. The germline CDR1 and CDR2 sequences are MNHEY and SVGEGT. DNA for the CDR3: TGTGCCAGCAGTCTCTCCGGGACAACTTATAATTCACCCCTCCACTTT. Encoded protein: CASSLSGTTYNSPLHF.

The chain's CDR3 is CSAARSLGLVSAKNIQYF. The DNA of the CDR3 is TGCAGTGCTGCGCGTTCTCTTGGACTAGTGTCAGCCAAAAACATTCAGTACTTC. The chain employs TRBV20-1 and TRBJ2-4, with 7 bases fitting TRBD2. V was clipped by 5 bases and J by 0 bases; unmatched bases: 16. Germline CDR1 reads DFQATT; CDR2 reads SNEGSKA (reference sequence). The CDR3 contains 18 residues.

This clonotype has only a few counts. The chain is built from TRBV6-2 or TRBV6-3 and TRBJ1-5, with 9 bases lining up with TRBD1. This CDR3 contains 15 residues. J gave up 4 bases and V 6 bases, and 7 bases lay outside the gene matches. Germline values: CDR1 MNHEY, CDR2 SVGEGT. CDR3 DNA sequence: TGTGCCAGCAGGAAACAGGGGGCGATAAATCAGCCCCAGCATTTT. Encoded protein: CASRKQGAINQPQHF.

This clonotype was detected ten times or more. V is TRBV7-9 and J is TRBJ2-3; the match to TRBD2 covers 7 bases. Germline V gives CDR1 SEHNR, CDR2 FQNEAQ (reference sequence). The CDR3 consists of 13 residues. V lost 1 base and J lost 8; bases outside the gene matches: 3. The CDR3 DNA is TGTGCCAGCAGCTTAGAATGGACTAGTACGCAGTATTTT. It yields the protein CASSLEWTSTQYF.

This clonotype was observed a handful of times. The chain carries TRBV4-1 and TRBJ2-5; tentatively, D is TRBD2 (7 bases). V gave up 3 bases and J gave up 3 bases, with 14 bases separating them. The CDR3 runs to 15 residues. Germline-derived CDR1 and CDR2 are MGHRA and YSYEKL. This chain's CDR3 is CASSHPLGGEETQYF. DNA of the CDR3: TGCGCCAGCAGCCATCCCCTAGGGGGGGAAGAGACCCAGTACTTC.

As DNA, the CDR3 is TGTGCCAGCAGCTTCGGAGGGGGGCAGGAGGAGCAGTTCTTC. It yields the protein CASSFGGGQEEQFF. The chain carries TRBV7-9 and TRBJ2-1; D could derive from TRBD1 or TRBD2 (6 bases each). Germline CDR1 SEHNR, CDR2 FQNEAQ (reference sequence). The CDR3 is 14 amino acids. V lost 3 bases to trimming and J lost 10 bases, with 16 bases between them.

The chain is built from TRBV7-2 and TRBJ2-4; 13 bases are a match to TRBD2. Germline assignment: CDR1 SGHTA and CDR2 FQGNSA. This CDR3 comprises 15 residues. Unmatched junction bases numbered 1, after V lost 2 bases and J lost 6 bases. CDR3 coding DNA: TGTGCCAGCAGCTTACGGACTAGCGGGGGAAACATTCAGTACTTC. Amino acid sequence: CASSLRTSGGNIQYF.

The chain links TRBV7-2 to TRBJ1-2, with a tentative D call TRBD1 (5 bases). The germline V and J ends were trimmed by 3 bases and 6 bases, with 8 bases remaining between them. Germline CDR1 SGHTA, CDR2 FQGNSA. The CDR3 is 12 residues long. CDR3 protein: CASSFRDHGYTF. As DNA, the CDR3 is TGTGCCAGCAGCTTCCGGGACCATGGCTACACCTTC.

This clonotype was seen only a few times. This chain connects TRBV5-1 to TRBJ2-2; 7 nucleotides match TRBD2. Germline assignment: CDR1 SGHRS and CDR2 YFSETQ. The CDR3 contains 12 residues. V trimming: 4 bases; J trimming: 9 bases; junction bases outside the gene matches: 3. CDR3 sequence: CASSRDYRELFF. In DNA form, the CDR3 reads TGCGCCAGCAGCCGGGACTACCGGGAGCTGTTTTTT.

CDR3 in amino acids: CASSPASYEQYF. The CDR3 DNA follows: TGTGCCAGCAGCCCGGCCTCCTACGAGCAGTACTTC. V and J are TRBV7-9 and TRBJ2-7; D is uncertain. The CDR3 has 12 residues. The V gene lost 5 bases and the J gene lost 0 bases, with 5 bases spanning the gap. Germline V gene sequence: CDR1 SEHNR, CDR2 FQNEAQ (reference sequence).

The chain carries TRBV10-3 and TRBJ1-3; 9 bases are shared with TRBD1. CDR3 length: 14 residues. Trimming cost V 8 bases and J 2 bases; bases outside gene matches: 4. CDR1 is ENHRY, CDR2 SYGVKD, per germline. The CDR3 DNA reads TGTGCCATCCAGGGACAGGGAGCTGGAAACACCATATATTTT. Translated: CAIQGQGAGNTIYF.

This clonotype was counted between two and nine times. The J gene is TRBJ2-4, the V gene TRBV5-1; 10 bases agree with TRBD1. Germline lookup yields CDR1 SGHRS and CDR2 YFSETQ. The V segment lost 0 bases and the J segment 3 bases; nucleotides outside the gene matches: 3. This CDR3 is built from 16 residues. The CDR3 loop reads CASSLEGQGYKNIQYF. CDR3 bases: TGCGCCAGCAGCTTGGAGGGACAGGGGTACAAAAACATTCAGTACTTC.

This clonotype was picked up a small number of times. This sequence joins TRBV25-1 and TRBJ1-5; TRBD1 aligns across 7 bases. V was clipped by 3 bases and J by 3 bases; unmatched bases: 2. This CDR3 has 14 residues. Germline CDR1 reads MGHDK; CDR2 reads SYGVNS. In DNA, the CDR3 is TGTGCCAGCAGTGAGGGACAGAACAATCAGCCCCAGCATTTT. This translates into CASSEGQNNQPQHF.

This clonotype was recorded many times. The chain links TRBV6-2 or TRBV6-3 to TRBJ2-6, with D perhaps matching TRBD1 (6 bases). Germline assignment: CDR1 MNHEY and CDR2 SVGEGT. This CDR3 spans 19 amino acids. Trimming shortened V by 0 bases and J by 0 bases, and 15 bases separated the two germline ends. The CDR3 spells CASSYSRTVLSSGANVLTF. For the CDR3, the DNA is TGTGCCAGCAGTTACTCTCGGACAGTTCTGAGCTCTGGGGCCAACGTCCTGACTTTC.

The chain couples TRBV12-3 or TRBV12-4 to TRBJ1-5; TRBD1 matches at 7 bases. The CDR3 sequence is 16 residues long. J was trimmed by 4 bases and V by 6 bases; bases with no gene match: 12. The chain's CDR3 is CASSLSTGTHNQPQHF. DNA for the CDR3: TGTGCCAGCAGCCTATCGACAGGGACCCATAATCAGCCCCAGCATTTT.

This clonotype has a handful of counts. The chain couples TRBV15 to TRBJ1-5; D gene uncertain. CDR1 and CDR2 from the germline V gene are LNHNV and YYDKDF (reference sequence). The CDR3 loop spans 15 amino acids. The V gene lost 1 base and the J gene lost 5 bases, with 12 bases spanning the gap. The CDR3 DNA is TGTGCCACCAGCAGAGCTAAGGGAGGAGATCAGCCCCAGCATTTT. Amino acids: CATSRAKGGDQPQHF. The entire variable domain, with the rest obtained from reference TRBV15 and TRBJ1-5, is as follows: DAMVIQNPRYQVTQFGKPVTLSCSQTLNHNVMYWYQQKSSQAPKLLFHYYDKDFNNEADTPDNFQSRRPNTSFCFLDIRSPGLGDTAMYLCATSRAKGGDQPQHFGDGTRLSIL.

This clonotype appeared many times. The rearrangement joins TRBV12-3 or TRBV12-4 to TRBJ2-7, with 8 nucleotides matching TRBD1. With V trimmed by 4 bases and J by 3 bases, 5 bases remained unmatched. The CDR3 sequence is 14 residues long. The CDR3 is CASSSWDRLYEQYF. Written as DNA, the CDR3 is TGTGCCAGCAGTTCATGGGACAGGCTCTACGAGCAGTACTTC.

This clonotype has more than one count but fewer than ten. The chain carries TRBV5-5 and TRBJ1-5, with 7 nucleotides matching TRBD1. The V segment lost 4 bases and the J segment 5 bases; nucleotides outside the gene matches: 9. CDR1 and CDR2 (germline): SGHKS, YYEKEE (reference sequence). This CDR3 is built from 15 residues. Here the CDR3 reads CASSRTGEEDQPQHF. In DNA, the CDR3 is TGTGCCAGCAGCCGAACAGGGGAGGAGGATCAGCCCCAGCATTTT. The whole variable domain, remainder taken from reference TRBV5-5 and TRBJ1-5, is DAGVTQSPTHLIKTRGQQVTLRCSPISGHKSVSWYQQVLGQGPQFIFQYYEKEERGRGNFPDRFSARQFPNYSSELNVNALLLGDSALYLCASSRTGEEDQPQHFGDGTRLSIL.

A few counts support this clonotype. V gene TRBV20-1 combines with J gene TRBJ1-3; a weak D match, TRBD1 (6 bases). V shed 3 bases and J shed 1 base, with 13 bases lying between them. The CDR3 is 15 amino acids. Germline lookup yields CDR1 DFQATT and CDR2 SNEGSKA (reference sequence). The CDR3 spells CSASSTGISGNTIYF. Written as DNA, the CDR3 is TGCAGTGCTAGTTCAACAGGGATTTCTGGAAACACCATATATTTT.

This clonotype was detected a few times. V gene TRBV7-2 combines with J gene TRBJ2-1; possibly TRBD2 for D (7 bases). V was clipped by 5 bases and J by 2 bases, with 19 bases between them. CDR1 and CDR2 (germline): SGHTA, FQGNSA. The CDR3 has 17 amino acids. This CDR3 is CASSVRGRGEPYNEQFF. The CDR3 DNA reads as TGTGCCAGCAGCGTCAGGGGACGGGGGGAACCCTACAATGAGCAGTTCTTC.

This chain connects TRBV7-2 to TRBJ2-5; 12 bases align to TRBD2. The CDR3 contains 14 residues. Unmatched junction bases numbered 4, after V lost 6 bases and J lost 5 bases. The germline V gene has CDR1 SGHTA and CDR2 FQGNSA. This CDR3 is CASRLAGGPETQYF. CDR3 coding DNA: TGTGCCAGCAGACTAGCGGGGGGCCCCGAGACCCAGTACTTC.

The chain combines TRBV5-4 with TRBJ2-7; TRBD1 aligns across 9 bases. The CDR3 spans 13 residues. The germline gives CDR1 SGHNT, CDR2 YYREEE (reference sequence). Trimming took 5 bases from V and 7 from J; bases not matched to a gene: 7. The CDR3 DNA reads TGTGCCAGCAGGAAGACAGGGGGAGAGGAGCAGTACTTC. Encoded protein: CASRKTGGEEQYF.

V and J are TRBV4-2 and TRBJ2-1; D ambiguous. The CDR3 totals 16 residues. The germline V gene encodes CDR1 LGHNA and CDR2 YNFKEQ. Trimming took 0 bases from V and 2 from J, leaving 11 bases between them. DNA for the CDR3: TGTGCCAGCAGCCAAGAATATGGGGTTACCTACAATGAGCAGTTCTTC. Its translation: CASSQEYGVTYNEQFF.